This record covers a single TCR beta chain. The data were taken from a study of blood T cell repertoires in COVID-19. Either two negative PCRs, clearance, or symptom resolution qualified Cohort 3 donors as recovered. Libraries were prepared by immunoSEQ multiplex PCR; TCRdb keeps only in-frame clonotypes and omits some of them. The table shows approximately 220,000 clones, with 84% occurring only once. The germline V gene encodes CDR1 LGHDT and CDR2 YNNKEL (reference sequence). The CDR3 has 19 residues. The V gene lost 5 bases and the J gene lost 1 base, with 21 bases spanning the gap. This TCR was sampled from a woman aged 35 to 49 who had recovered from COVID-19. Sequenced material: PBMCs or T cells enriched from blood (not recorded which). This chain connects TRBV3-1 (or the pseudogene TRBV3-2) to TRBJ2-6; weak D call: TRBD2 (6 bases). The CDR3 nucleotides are TGTGCCAGCAGCGCCCGGGACCTTGGCGGGGTTTCTGGGGCCAACGTCCTGACTTTC. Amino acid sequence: CASSARDLGGVSGANVLTF.